The 28 T cell receptor beta chains presented below share a single source sample, sequenced in a study of blood T cell repertoires in COVID-19. The table came from immunoSEQ multiplex PCR; TCRdb's copy has only in-frame clones and leaves some out. The sample consists of around 60,000 clones, approximately 81% of them appearing once. Material for sequencing was peripheral blood. The receptors here all came from a man aged 55 to 70 with COVID-19, enrolled during active disease.

This chain joins TRBV7-3 and TRBJ2-5; tentatively, D is TRBD1 (5 bases). Germline V gives CDR1 SGHTA, CDR2 FQGTGA. The CDR3 spans 14 residues. V lost 2 bases to trimming and J lost 2 bases, with 9 bases between them. The CDR3 loop reads CASSLEQGQETQYF. CDR3 bases: TGTGCCAGCAGCTTAGAGCAGGGACAAGAGACCCAGTACTTC.

This clone was observed a single time. V is TRBV9 and J is TRBJ1-6, with D uncertain. Germline V gives CDR1 SGDLS, CDR2 YYNGEE. The CDR3 length is 15 residues. V was trimmed by 4 bases and J by 8 bases, leaving 16 bases between them. The CDR3 DNA is TGTGCCAGCAGCCCCCGGGAGTCCCGGGATTCACCCCTCCACTTT. Protein sequence: CASSPRESRDSPLHF. Full variable domain (remainder filled in from reference TRBV9 and TRBJ1-6): DSGVTQTPKHLITATGQRVTLRCSPRSGDLSVYWYQQSLDQGLQFLIQYYNGEERAKGNILERFSAQQFPDLHSELNLSSLELGDSALYFCASSPRESRDSPLHFGNGTRLTVT.

To note about this clone: Distinct nucleotide sequences in the sample also encode this CDR3. The chain carries TRBV5-1 and TRBJ1-5; D gene ambiguous. This CDR3 has 14 amino acids. V lost 1 base and J 2 bases, leaving 7 bases between the germline ends. Germline-derived CDR1 and CDR2 are SGHRS and YFSETQ. CDR3 residues: CASSLTGGNQPQHF. The CDR3 bases are TGCGCCAGCAGCTTGACCGGGGGCAATCAGCCCCAGCATTTT.

This clone occurred a few times. The chain uses TRBV5-1 and TRBJ1-2; 7 bases align to TRBD1. With 4 bases clipped from V and 6 bases from J, the junction kept 9 bases outside the gene matches. The CDR3 extends over 14 amino acids. Germline V gene data show CDR1 as SGHRS and CDR2 as YFSETQ. CDR3 sequence: CASSIGGTADGYTF. CDR3 sequence (DNA): TGCGCCAGCAGCATCGGCGGGACAGCCGATGGCTACACCTTC.

The table lists this clone with a count of one. V usage is TRBV9 and J usage is TRBJ2-2; 9 nucleotides align to TRBD2. The germline V gene encodes CDR1 SGDLS and CDR2 YYNGEE. Trimming took 3 bases from V and 4 from J; bases not matched to a gene: 7. The CDR3 contains 16 residues. The CDR3 DNA reads TGTGCCAGCAGCGCGGTAGCGGGAGTGGGCACCGGGGAGCTGTTTTTT. Protein: CASSAVAGVGTGELFF.

The chain's CDR3 is CTSSTRYEQYF. In DNA, the CDR3 is TGCACCAGCAGCACGCGCTACGAGCAGTACTTC. This sequence joins TRBV1 and TRBJ2-7; TRBD2, the table's D call, lacks a check against the DNA. TRBV1 corresponds to a pseudogene. The CDR3 extends over 11 amino acids.

The CDR3 loop reads CASSVGRMAGMRYNEQFF. The CDR3 bases are TGTGCCAGCAGCGTAGGACGTATGGCGGGGATGAGATACAATGAGCAGTTCTTC. The chain couples TRBV9 to TRBJ2-1; D is possibly TRBD2 (6 bases). Trimming stripped 0 bases from V and 4 bases from J, with 20 bases between. The CDR3 covers 18 residues. Per the germline V gene, CDR1 is SGDLS and CDR2 is YYNGEE.

The genes are TRBV7-2 and TRBJ1-2; D possibly corresponds to TRBD1 (6 bases). Germline assignment: CDR1 SGHTA and CDR2 FQGNSA. This CDR3 region has 15 residues. With 2 bases removed from V and 5 bases from J, the gap between germline ends came to 15 bases. The CDR3 nucleotides are TGTGCCAGCAGCTTATCTACCCAGGGGTTTTATGGCTACACCTTC. Amino acid sequence: CASSLSTQGFYGYTF.

This chain links TRBV7-2 with TRBJ2-3, with D unresolved. The CDR3 length is 13 residues. Germline V gene sequence: CDR1 SGHTA, CDR2 FQGNSA. V lost 4 bases, J lost 4 bases, and 9 bases lay in between. The CDR3 spells CASSYSEADTQYF. Written as DNA, the CDR3 is TGTGCCAGCAGCTACTCTGAGGCAGATACGCAGTATTTT.

This rearrangement joins TRBV5-1 to TRBJ2-5; TRBD2 matches at 14 bases. The trim removed 3 bases at V and 4 bases at J, leaving 5 bases unmatched. Germline CDR1 SGHRS, CDR2 YFSETQ. The CDR3 length is 16 residues. The CDR3 nucleotides read TGCGCCAGCAGCTGGACTAGCGGGGGGCCCATAGAGACCCAGTACTTC. Translating it yields CASSWTSGGPIETQYF.

The chain employs TRBV5-6 and TRBJ2-7, with D perhaps matching TRBD1 (6 bases). The CDR3 consists of 12 residues. CDR1 and CDR2 from the germline V gene are SGHDT and YYEEEE. Trimming removed 0 bases at V and 6 bases at J, with 7 bases between. The CDR3 region is CASSLAQGEQYF. In DNA, the CDR3 is TGTGCCAGCAGCTTGGCACAGGGCGAGCAGTACTTC. The entire variable domain, with the rest obtained from reference TRBV5-6 and TRBJ2-7, is as follows: DAGVTQSPTHLIKTRGQQVTLRCSPKSGHDTVSWYQQALGQGPQFIFQYYEEEERQRGNFPDRFSGHQFPNYSSELNVNALLLGDSALYLCASSLAQGEQYFGPGTRLTVT.

This clone was detected only once. The V gene is TRBV19, the J gene TRBJ1-2, with D perhaps TRBD1 (5 bases). The CDR3 is 13 residues long. Trimming took off 6 bases at V and 4 bases at J, with 12 bases between the two ends. The germline CDR1 and CDR2 sequences are LNHDA and SQIVND (reference sequence). The CDR3 loop is CASRPDRTYGYTF. The CDR3 DNA is TGTGCCAGTAGGCCCGACAGAACCTATGGCTACACCTTC.

The chain links TRBV28 to TRBJ2-5; D is ambiguous. The V end lost 6 bases, the J end lost 7 bases, and 18 bases lay between the germline ends. Germline assignment: CDR1 MDHEN and CDR2 SYDVKM. There are 14 residues in the CDR3. The CDR3: CASSPPSPPGTQYF. The CDR3 region has the DNA TGTGCCAGCAGCCCCCCGAGCCCCCCAGGGACCCAGTACTTC.

The chain recombines TRBV19 with TRBJ1-4; the D gene is possibly TRBD1 (5 bases). Trimming took off 6 bases at V and 0 bases at J, with 14 bases between the two ends. This CDR3 is built from 16 residues. CDR1 and CDR2 (germline): LNHDA, SQIVND (reference sequence). The CDR3 DNA reads TGTGCCAGTAGCCCCGGGGGGGGTGCAACTAATGAAAAACTGTTTTTT. Protein sequence: CASSPGGGATNEKLFF.

The chain joins TRBV19 to TRBJ2-3; no firm D call. Germline lookup yields CDR1 LNHDA and CDR2 SQIVND (reference sequence). The V and J ends lost 3 bases and 2 bases respectively, with 9 bases between them. The CDR3 covers 14 residues. Here the CDR3 reads CASSIAYSTDTQYF. CDR3 bases: TGTGCCAGTAGTATCGCCTATTCCACAGATACGCAGTATTTT.

There are a few counts of this clone. The V call is TRBV6-5, the J call TRBJ1-6; perhaps TRBD1 as D (6 bases). This CDR3 has 14 amino acids. The V gene's germline CDR1 is MNHEY and CDR2 SVGAGI. Trimming cost V 4 bases and J 10 bases, with 14 bases left between them. The CDR3 DNA sequence: TGTGCCAGCAGTTCTCAGGGGAAGGGCTCACCCCTCCACTTT. This encodes CASSSQGKGSPLHF.

This clone was picked up one time. The J gene is TRBJ2-5, the V gene TRBV18; possible D gene TRBD2, 6 bases. This CDR3 comprises 14 residues. CDR1 and CDR2 (germline): KGHSH, LQKENI. Trimming removed 6 bases at V and 2 bases at J, with 13 bases between. DNA of the CDR3: TGTGCCAGCTCGCCCCGGACTACTCAAGAGACCCAGTACTTC. It yields the protein CASSPRTTQETQYF.

The chain joins TRBV5-1 to TRBJ1-3; 7 bases match TRBD1. Germline CDR1 and CDR2: SGHRS and YFSETQ. The CDR3 has 16 amino acids. J lost 0 bases, V lost 0 bases, and 3 bases had no gene match. The CDR3 is CASSLEGGLSGNTIYF. Here the CDR3 DNA reads TGCGCCAGCAGCTTGGAAGGGGGCCTCTCTGGAAACACCATATATTTT. The whole variable domain, filled in from reference TRBV5-1 and TRBJ1-3, reads KAGVTQTPRYLIKTRGQQVTLSCSPISGHRSVSWYQQTPGQGLQFLFEYFSETQRNKGNFPGRFSGRQFSNSRSEMNVSTLELGDSALYLCASSLEGGLSGNTIYFGEGSWLTVV.

This clone was observed a handful of times. The CDR3 DNA reads as TGTGCCAGCAGTTTGCTCCCAGCGGGCTACACCTTC. Its protein is CASSLLPAGYTF. This sequence joins TRBV28 and TRBJ1-2; D is ambiguous. This CDR3 comprises 12 residues. Germline V lookup: CDR1 MDHEN, CDR2 SYDVKM. V lost 3 bases and J 8 bases, leaving 10 bases between the germline ends.

The chain recombines TRBV9 with TRBJ1-2, with D uncertain. The CDR3 consists of 15 residues. Germline V gene lookup returns CDR1 SGDLS and CDR2 YYNGEE. Between the trimmed V and J ends, which lost 0 bases and 4 bases, there was a span of 13 bases. The CDR3 loop reads CASSVEADTLYGYTF. The CDR3 coding sequence is TGTGCCAGCAGCGTAGAGGCAGACACTCTCTATGGCTACACCTTC. The full variable domain, rest sourced from reference TRBV9 and TRBJ1-2, is DSGVTQTPKHLITATGQRVTLRCSPRSGDLSVYWYQQSLDQGLQFLIQYYNGEERAKGNILERFSAQQFPDLHSELNLSSLELGDSALYFCASSVEADTLYGYTFGSGTRLTVV.

The rearrangement links TRBV13 to TRBJ2-7, with 8 bases lining up with TRBD1. This CDR3 contains 16 residues. V shed 5 bases and J 0 bases; nucleotides not matched to a gene: 9. Germline-derived CDR1 and CDR2 are PRHDT and FYEKMQ (reference sequence). Written as DNA, the CDR3 is TGTGCCAGCAGCCGATCTCAGGGGGCATTCTCCTACGAGCAGTACTTC. Amino acid sequence: CASSRSQGAFSYEQYF.

The rearrangement uses TRBV5-1 and TRBJ2-5; TRBD2 might be the D (6 bases). Germline V lookup: CDR1 SGHRS, CDR2 YFSETQ. V was shortened by 4 bases and J by 7 bases, with 17 bases between the two germline ends. This CDR3 is 14 amino acids long. The CDR3 DNA follows: TGCGCCAGCAGCCTTCCGGGACTGATTGCGACCCAGTACTTC. Translation: CASSLPGLIATQYF.

The V gene is TRBV3-1 (or the pseudogene TRBV3-2), the J gene TRBJ1-1, with TRBD1 as a possible D gene (5 bases). Trimming took 4 bases from V and 0 from J, leaving 9 bases between them. This CDR3 region has 14 residues. The germline CDR1 and CDR2 sequences are LGHDT and YNNKEL (reference sequence). CDR3: CASSRTNLNTEAFF. The CDR3, as DNA: TGTGCCAGCAGCCGGACAAATCTGAACACTGAAGCTTTCTTT.

J is TRBJ1-4 and V is TRBV5-6, with D unclear. CDR3 length equals 16 residues. Germline V lookup: CDR1 SGHDT, CDR2 YYEEEE. V lost 3 bases to trimming and J lost 1 base, with 13 bases between them. The chain's CDR3 is CASSSYVAGTNEKLFF. CDR3 DNA: TGTGCCAGCAGCTCCTACGTGGCAGGAACTAATGAAAAACTGTTTTTT.

The chain recombines TRBV27 with TRBJ2-1; D gene uncertain. This CDR3 region has 13 residues. Germline V gene data show CDR1 as MNHEY and CDR2 as SMNVEV (reference sequence). Trimming took 3 bases from V and 0 from J, leaving 3 bases between them. CDR3 sequence reads: CASSLSSYNEQFF. The CDR3 bases are TGTGCCAGCAGTTTGAGCTCCTACAATGAGCAGTTCTTC.

The V gene is TRBV7-2, the J gene TRBJ2-3; D is possibly TRBD2 (5 bases). The germline V and J ends were trimmed by 4 bases and 0 bases, with 20 bases remaining between them. Germline CDR1 is SGHTA and CDR2 is FQGNSA. The CDR3 is 18 amino acids. This chain's CDR3 is CASSSPPGGSTSTDTQYF. The CDR3 DNA reads TGTGCCAGCAGCTCCCCCCCGGGTGGGAGTACCAGCACAGATACGCAGTATTTT.

The chain recombines TRBV6-6 with TRBJ2-2; weak D call: TRBD1 (7 bases). CDR3 length: 17 residues. Deletions cut 5 bases from V and 3 bases from J, with 19 bases between. Germline-derived CDR1 and CDR2 are MNHNY and SVGAGI (reference sequence). CDR3 in DNA: TGTGCCAGCAGTCCAAAAGGAGACAGGGACTACACCGGGGAGCTGTTTTTT. As protein: CASSPKGDRDYTGELFF.

The rearrangement joins TRBV13 to TRBJ2-7; 10 bases align to TRBD1. Germline CDR1 PRHDT, CDR2 FYEKMQ (reference sequence). Trimming took 4 bases from V and 4 from J; bases not matched to a gene: 4. The CDR3 has 14 residues. CDR3 residues: CASSWGQGKYEQYF. The CDR3 bases are TGTGCCAGCAGCTGGGGACAGGGGAAATACGAGCAGTACTTC. Looking up the rest from reference TRBV13 and TRBJ2-7 gives the full variable domain: AAGVIQSPRHLIKEKRETATLKCYPIPRHDTVYWYQQGPGQDPQFLISFYEKMQSDKGSIPDRFSAQQFSDYHSELNMSSLELGDSALYFCASSWGQGKYEQYFGPGTRLTVT.